Shown below are 14 T cell receptor beta chains from a single sample sequenced in a study of T cell responses to AZD1222 COVID-19 vaccine. TCRdb's table, derived via immunoSEQ multiplex PCR, lists solely in-frame clones and lacks some. Of more than 150,000 clones detected, approximately 91% appear once; the ten largest clones hold 3.4%. Sequenced material: peripheral blood, taken 28 days after the second AZD1222 dose. These receptors were taken from an adult who received the AZD1222 COVID-19 vaccine.

J is TRBJ1-2 and V is TRBV7-8; D is ambiguous. This CDR3 has 13 residues. Trimming pared 5 bases from V and 5 bases from J, leaving 12 bases between. CDR1 is SGHVS and CDR2 is FQNEAQ in the germline V gene. The CDR3 here is CASSPDGPYGYTF. The CDR3 DNA follows: TGTGCCAGCAGCCCAGACGGGCCTTATGGCTACACCTTC. Supplemented by reference TRBV7-8 and TRBJ1-2, the full variable domain reads GAGVSQSPRYKVAKRGQDVALRCDPISGHVSLFWYQQALGQGPEFLTYFQNEAQLDKSGLPSDRFFAERPEGSVSTLKIQRTQQEDSAVYLCASSPDGPYGYTFGSGTRLTVV.

This rearrangement joins TRBV24-1 to TRBJ2-1; TRBD2 agrees at 14 bases. Germline-derived CDR1 and CDR2 are KGHDR and SFDVKD. This CDR3 is 18 amino acids long. The V and J ends lost 2 bases and 7 bases, in that order; junction bases with no gene match: 9. The CDR3 coding sequence is TGTGCCACCAGTGATTCAGGGACTAGCGGGAGTCTTGCTAATGAGCAGTTCTTC. Translated, it gives CATSDSGTSGSLANEQFF.

The rearrangement uses TRBV28 and TRBJ2-3, with 12 bases aligning to TRBD2. This CDR3 has 18 amino acids. CDR1 and CDR2 from the germline V gene are MDHEN and SYDVKM. V shed 6 bases, J shed 6 bases, and the junction held 16 bases outside the gene matches. The CDR3 loop is CASRKAGLAGRIGDTQYF. The DNA for the CDR3 is TGTGCCAGCAGAAAAGCCGGACTAGCGGGAAGAATAGGGGATACGCAGTATTTT. The whole variable domain, remainder taken from reference TRBV28 and TRBJ2-3, is DVKVTQSSRYLVKRTGEKVFLECVQDMDHENMFWYRQDPGLGLRLIYFSYDVKMKEKGDIPEGYSVSREKKERFSLILESASTNQTSMYLCASRKAGLAGRIGDTQYFGPGTRLTVL.

The V call is TRBV27, the J call TRBJ2-7, with TRBD2 matching over 7 bases. The CDR3 sequence is 16 residues long. CDR1 is MNHEY and CDR2 is SMNVEV in the germline V gene (reference sequence). The J segment lost 1 base and the V segment lost 2 bases, leaving 8 bases of the junction unmatched. CDR3 sequence reads: CASSLRGAGWSYEQYF. The CDR3 nucleotides read TGTGCCAGCAGTTTAAGGGGAGCGGGATGGTCCTACGAGCAGTACTTC.

J is TRBJ1-5 and V is TRBV28; D uncertain. The CDR3 totals 15 residues. Germline assignment: CDR1 MDHEN and CDR2 SYDVKM. Trimming cost V 2 bases and J 1 base, with 9 bases left between them. CDR3 in DNA: TGTGCCAGCAGTTTAGGTACGGGAAGCAATCAGCCCCAGCATTTT. This sequence encodes CASSLGTGSNQPQHF.

The V call is TRBV18, the J call TRBJ1-1; D call uncertain. Germline V gene sequence: CDR1 KGHSH, CDR2 LQKENI. The CDR3 runs 11 residues. V lost 1 base and J 5 bases, leaving 2 bases between the germline ends. This chain's CDR3 is CASSPQTEAFF. The CDR3, as DNA: TGTGCCAGCTCACCACAAACTGAAGCTTTCTTT.

The CDR3 region is CASSPGGGGSYNEQFF. The CDR3 DNA is TGTGCCAGCTCACCTGGGGGAGGGGGCTCCTACAATGAGCAGTTCTTC. This chain uses TRBV18 with TRBJ2-1; D possibly corresponds to TRBD2 (7 bases). CDR1 and CDR2 (germline): KGHSH, LQKENI. The CDR3 runs to 16 residues. Trimming took off 3 bases at V and 0 bases at J, with 12 bases between the two ends.

This clone was observed a few times. V usage is TRBV5-1 and J usage is TRBJ2-1, with TRBD2 identical over 15 bases. Germline CDR1 SGHRS, CDR2 YFSETQ. V lost 1 base and J lost 9; bases outside the gene matches: 5. This CDR3 region has 16 residues. The CDR3 loop reads CASSLPGLAGGVEQFF. CDR3 coding DNA: TGCGCCAGCAGCTTGCCCGGACTAGCGGGAGGGGTTGAGCAGTTCTTC.

This chain uses TRBV7-3 with TRBJ2-4; tentative D call: TRBD2 (7 bases). V shed 5 bases and J shed 1 base, with 18 bases lying between them. CDR1 is SGHTA and CDR2 is FQGTGA in the germline V gene. This CDR3 is 17 amino acids long. The CDR3 nucleotides read TGTGCCAGCAGCCCCGGGTTCGGGGGGCGCGCCAAAAACATTCAGTACTTC. The encoded protein is CASSPGFGGRAKNIQYF.

The J gene is TRBJ1-1, the V gene TRBV7-8; D perhaps matches TRBD1 (5 bases). Per germline, CDR1 SGHVS and CDR2 FQNEAQ. The ends were cut back, 2 bases at V and 7 bases at J, with 17 bases in the middle. The CDR3 covers 15 residues. The DNA of the CDR3 is TGTGCCAGCAGCTTACTTCGGGACGGCCCTTATGAAGCTTTCTTT. It translates to CASSLLRDGPYEAFF.

The gene calls are TRBV12-5 and TRBJ2-7; TRBD1 agrees at 10 bases. Germline V gene sequence: CDR1 LGHNT, CDR2 FRNRAP. Trimming took 6 bases from V and 1 from J; bases not matched to a gene: 3. The CDR3 contains 14 residues. The CDR3 sequence is CASGPGQGSYEQYF. The CDR3 bases are TGTGCTAGTGGACCGGGACAGGGGTCCTACGAGCAGTACTTC. Drawing the rest from reference TRBV12-5 and TRBJ2-7, the complete variable domain is DARVTQTPRHKVTEMGQEVTMRCQPILGHNTVFWYRQTMMQGLELLAYFRNRAPLDDSGMPKDRFSAEMPDATLATLKIQPSEPRDSAVYFCASGPGQGSYEQYFGPGTRLTVT.

The chain links TRBV28 to TRBJ1-2; TRBD1 aligns across 8 bases. Trimming at V came to 6 bases and at J to 4 bases, leaving 7 bases not matched to a gene. The CDR3 spans 14 residues. Germline-derived CDR1 and CDR2 are MDHEN and SYDVKM. In nucleotides, the CDR3 is TGTGCCAGCAGCCTCGGACAGGGAGTCTATGGCTACACCTTC. It translates to CASSLGQGVYGYTF.

This clone came up a few times. V and J are TRBV11-3 and TRBJ1-2; D gene ambiguous. The V gene's germline CDR1 is SGHNT and CDR2 YENEEA. V lost 5 bases, J lost 5 bases, and 12 bases lay in between. This CDR3 has 13 residues. The CDR3 coding sequence is TGTGCCAGCAGCCCCCTGGTAGGGTATGGCTACACCTTC. Protein sequence: CASSPLVGYGYTF.

The CDR3 DNA sequence: TGTGCCAGTAGTGCTCTACAGGGGGCGCTGGGCAAAAACATTCAGTACTTC. Translating it yields CASSALQGALGKNIQYF. The chain recombines TRBV19 with TRBJ2-4; 9 bases are a match to TRBD1. The CDR3 runs 17 residues. Germline V gives CDR1 LNHDA, CDR2 SQIVND (reference sequence). J was trimmed by 3 bases and V by 5 bases; bases with no gene match: 11.